Presented here are 9 T cell receptor beta chains from one specimen sequenced in a study of blood T cells in healthy people across ages. Next came a second PCR, run for about 7 to 12 cycles, which used a sample-barcoded 5' primer along with a J-beta primer mix. TCRdb processed the 5' RACE reads anew with MiXCR; each CDR3 protein has one entry. The sample holds roughly 800,000 distinct CDR3 sequences, 25% seen once. The same data also went into a second study, on T cells of mothers and their children.

Sequencing input: blood. The receptors originated from a boy between 10 and 17 years old in good health.

The table lists this clonotype with a few counts. In DNA form, the CDR3 reads TGTGCCAGCGGGCCCAAGTACGAGCAGTACTTC. Residues: CASGPKYEQYF. The chain couples TRBV27 to TRBJ2-7; D remains unclear. The germline V and J ends were trimmed by 8 bases and 4 bases, with 9 bases remaining between them. This CDR3 is built from 11 residues. Germline CDR1 and CDR2: MNHEY and SMNVEV (reference sequence).

This chain links TRBV28 with TRBJ2-3, with TRBD2 identical over 12 bases. The germline gives CDR1 MDHEN, CDR2 SYDVKM. V shed 4 bases and J 4 bases; nucleotides not matched to a gene: 6. The CDR3 runs 16 residues. The DNA of the CDR3 is TGTGCCAGCAGTTCTGCTAGCGGGAGGGTGGCAGATACGCAGTATTTT. Translating it yields CASSSASGRVADTQYF.

This clonotype was seen only a few times. This chain uses TRBV3-1 with TRBJ2-4; a possible D gene is TRBD1 (5 bases). The germline V gene encodes CDR1 LGHDT and CDR2 YNNKEL (reference sequence). Trimming took 3 bases from V and 9 from J, leaving 15 bases between them. The CDR3 totals 14 residues. The CDR3, as DNA: TGTGCCAGCAGCCAGGAAGGCAGGGTGAGCATTCAGTACTTC. Amino acid sequence: CASSQEGRVSIQYF.

The rearrangement joins TRBV12-3 or TRBV12-4 to TRBJ2-3, with D unresolved. V dropped 3 bases and J dropped 2 bases, with 15 bases sitting between them. The CDR3 has 16 amino acids. The DNA for the CDR3 is TGTGCCAGCAGTTTTTATCAGACACCTTCCACAGATACGCAGTATTTT. Translated: CASSFYQTPSTDTQYF.

The chain joins TRBV9 to TRBJ2-5; the D gene could be TRBD1 or TRBD2 (5 bases each). This CDR3 contains 16 residues. V lost 3 bases and J lost 4, with 19 bases in between. The germline V gene encodes CDR1 SGDLS and CDR2 YYNGEE. CDR3 in amino acids: CASSAQGALPVETQYF. The CDR3 DNA follows: TGTGCCAGCAGCGCGCAGGGAGCCTTGCCAGTAGAGACCCAGTACTTC.

The J gene is TRBJ2-5, the V gene TRBV25-1; weak D call: TRBD2 (6 bases). The CDR3 totals 15 residues. Per the germline V gene, CDR1 is MGHDK and CDR2 is SYGVNS. The V and J ends lost 3 bases and 5 bases respectively, with 16 bases between them. The CDR3 region has the DNA TGTGCCAGCAGTGATCCTCCGGCGGAGGGGGAGACCCAGTACTTC. It specifies CASSDPPAEGETQYF.

V gene TRBV7-6 combines with J gene TRBJ2-1; TRBD2 matches 10 bases. Per the germline V gene, CDR1 is SGHVS and CDR2 is FNYEAQ. The junction had 22 bases not matched to a gene; V was cut back by 1 base and J by 7 bases. The CDR3 totals 21 residues. Here the CDR3 reads CASSLEFLAGAKGEKRNEQFF. CDR3 bases: TGTGCCAGCAGCTTAGAGTTTCTAGCGGGAGCCAAGGGGGAAAAAAGAAATGAGCAGTTCTTC.

The gene calls are TRBV28 and TRBJ1-5; possible D gene TRBD1, 5 bases. The V and J ends lost 6 bases and 2 bases respectively, with 17 bases between them. The CDR3 extends over 16 amino acids. Germline V lookup: CDR1 MDHEN, CDR2 SYDVKM. The CDR3: CASSRGRGGGNQPQHF. The DNA for the CDR3 is TGTGCCAGCAGCCGGGGTCGGGGCGGCGGCAATCAGCCCCAGCATTTT.

The rearrangement links TRBV6-5 to TRBJ2-3; no clear D. Germline V gene sequence: CDR1 MNHEY, CDR2 SVGAGI. This CDR3 region has 17 residues. V was cut by 1 base and J by 0 bases, with 14 bases left in between. The CDR3 nucleotides are TGTGCCAGCAGTTACTTATCAGGAAGCGCTAGCACAGATACGCAGTATTTT. Encoded protein: CASSYLSGSASTDTQYF.